One T cell receptor beta chain is described in this entry. Its antigen is unidentified. Healthy Russian Caucasian donors spanned ages about 6 to 95 years. This CDR3 has 16 amino acids. Germline CDR1 SGHVS, CDR2 FNYEAQ. Trimming removed 1 base from V and 0 bases from J; junction bases left unmatched: 2. The sample belongs to a study of blood T cells in healthy people across ages. Overall study: Template switching captured about one barcoded beta molecule per two T cells.

General observations from the study: The donors' CMV status was not determined, possibly confounding changes in expanded clonotypes.

The use of a sample-barcoded 5' primer and a J-beta primer mix characterized a second PCR of roughly 6 to 11 cycles. MiXCR was run by TCRdb on the 5' RACE reads, yielding one entry per CDR3 protein. The repertoire holds over a million distinct CDR3 sequences, with 45% as singletons. The TCR sequence derives from a woman aged 60-70 years in good health. The chain joins TRBV7-6 to TRBJ2-3, with 9 bases matching TRBD2. The sequencing input was blood. The CDR3 DNA is TGTGCCAGCAGCTTAGTCACTAGCGGGAGCACAGATACGCAGTATTTT. It encodes CASSLVTSGSTDTQYF.